The clone carrying this T cell receptor beta chain appeared many times. The CDR3 loop spans 12 amino acids. The germline CDR1 and CDR2 sequences are LNHNV and YYDKDF (reference sequence). Trimming left V 0 bases short and J 10 bases short, with 9 bases between. The source of the sample is a study of blood T cell repertoires in COVID-19. Study details: The samples span acute and convalescent COVID-19 from the United States, Italy and Spain. PBMCs, B-cell-depleted T cells, or T cells were the source of the cDNA or gDNA that made up the material.

Original data processing: Reference gene primer amplification yielded estimated nucleated cell counts. TCRdb keeps only in-frame clones here, not all; method: immunoSEQ multiplex PCR. V, J and clone size were drawn from that table, and D and trimming were deduced from the DNA. The sample consists of over 200,000 clones, over 80% of them appearing once. Seattle cases were enrolled at active infection and followed longitudinally. The chain is built from TRBV15 and TRBJ1-2; D call uncertain. The material sequenced was peripheral blood. This clonotype was obtained from a young woman with COVID-19, enrolled during active disease. This CDR3 is CATSRDNRVYTF. The CDR3 nucleotides read TGTGCCACCAGCAGAGATAACCGGGTCTACACCTTC.